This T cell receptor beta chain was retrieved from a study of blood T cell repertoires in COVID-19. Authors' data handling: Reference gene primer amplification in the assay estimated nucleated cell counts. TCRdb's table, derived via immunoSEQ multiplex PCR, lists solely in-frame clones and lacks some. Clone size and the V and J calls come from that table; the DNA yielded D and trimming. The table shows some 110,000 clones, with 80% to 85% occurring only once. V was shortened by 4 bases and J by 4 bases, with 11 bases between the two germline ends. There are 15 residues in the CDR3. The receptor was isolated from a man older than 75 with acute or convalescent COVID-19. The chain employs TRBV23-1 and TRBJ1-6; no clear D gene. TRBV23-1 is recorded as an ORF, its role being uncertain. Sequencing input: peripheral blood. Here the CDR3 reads CASSLRPRYNSPLHF. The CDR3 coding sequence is TGCGCCAGCAGTCTCAGGCCGCGTTATAATTCACCCCTCCACTTT.